This TCR beta chain was identified during a study of T cells in Graves' hyperthyroidism and ophthalmopathy. Findings and caveats of the study: A model built on 13 V-J features separated ophthalmopathy from stable hyperthyroidism.

At least ten counts were recorded for this clonotype. As yet, its antigen is unknown. Regions amplified from RNA transcripts were the TCR beta CDR3 regions. The HTBI primer set drove a first-round RT-PCR of the TCR CDR3. One entry per CDR3 protein results from TCRdb running MiXCR on the multiplex PCR reads. The data hold hundreds of thousands of distinct CDR3 sequences, with about 14% observed a single time. The CDR3 sequence is 13 residues long. The V gene end was trimmed by 7 bases and the J gene end by 7 bases; junction bases not matched to a gene: 5. Per the germline V gene, CDR1 is SQVTM and CDR2 is ANQGSEA. Any patient presenting with uncontrolled infection, other autoimmune disease, pregnancy or lactation was left out. Clinical symptoms, serum thyroxine and TRAb, thyroid ultrasound and orbital computed tomography together formed the diagnostic basis. This sample holds PBMCs from approximately 10 ml fresh peripheral blood.

The TCR comes from a woman between 18 and 29 years old with Graves' hyperthyroidism. The genes are TRBV29-1 and TRBJ2-2; 11 bases align to TRBD1. Sequencing was carried out using blood. In nucleotides, the CDR3 is TGCAGCGCGGACAGGGGGCAGGGCGGGGAGCTGTTTTTT. It is translated as CSADRGQGGELFF.